The 22 T cell receptor beta chains given below trace back to one sample, sequenced in a study of T-cell reconstitution after alpha-beta-depleted transplantation in children. The library targeted TCRbeta and was prepared with unique molecular identifiers. TCRdb redid the calling of the PCR reads with MiXCR, one entry per CDR3 protein. Of almost 500,000 distinct CDR3 sequences detected, around 13% appear once; the ten largest clones hold more than 5.5%. This specimen consisted of PBMCs from the stem cell graft donor, obtained from the stem cell graft. These receptors came from a human donor who donated a stem cell graft to a child with combined immunodeficiency.

This clonotype appeared a few times. The rearrangement uses TRBV7-2 and TRBJ2-2; TRBD1 might be the D (6 bases). CDR1 SGHTA and CDR2 FQGNSA come from the germline V gene. V was trimmed by 2 bases and J by 2 bases, leaving 12 bases between them. CDR3 length: 16 amino acids. This CDR3 reads CASSLQGSPNTGELFF. In DNA, the CDR3 is TGTGCCAGCAGCTTACAGGGGTCCCCTAACACCGGGGAGCTGTTTTTT.

The DNA for the CDR3 is TGTGCCAGTACCGCGGGTCACGAGCAGTTCTTC. It translates to CASTAGHEQFF. The rearrangement links TRBV19 to TRBJ2-1, with D possibly being TRBD2 (5 bases). The germline V and J ends were trimmed by 7 bases and 10 bases, with 11 bases remaining between them. Looked up from germline, CDR1 is LNHDA and CDR2 is SQIVND (reference sequence). The CDR3 is made up of 11 amino acids.

This clonotype was observed many times. The genes are TRBV27 and TRBJ2-3, with D perhaps TRBD2 (7 bases). The CDR3 runs to 12 residues. Trimming took 4 bases from V and 11 from J, leaving 13 bases between them. The germline gives CDR1 MNHEY, CDR2 SMNVEV (reference sequence). Here the CDR3 DNA reads TGTGCCAGCAGTTGGTTAGGGGGGGAGCAGTATTTT. It encodes CASSWLGGEQYF.

This clonotype was picked up many times. The rearrangement uses TRBV7-9 and TRBJ2-3; TRBD1 agrees at 9 bases. CDR1 and CDR2 from the germline V gene are SEHNR and FQNEAQ (reference sequence). The V and J ends lost 4 bases and 5 bases, in that order; junction bases with no gene match: 7. The CDR3 sequence is 15 residues long. The CDR3 DNA reads as TGTGCCAGCAGCTACGTGGGGACAGGGCTAGATACGCAGTATTTT. Its protein is CASSYVGTGLDTQYF. The variable domain in full, with the rest retrieved from reference TRBV7-9 and TRBJ2-3, is DTGVSQNPRHKITKRGQNVTFRCDPISEHNRLYWYRQTLGQGPEFLTYFQNEAQLEKSRLLSDRFSAERPKGSFSTLEIQRTEQGDSAMYLCASSYVGTGLDTQYFGPGTRLTVL.

This clonotype was seen many times. V gene TRBV5-1 combines with J gene TRBJ1-1; 7 bases align to TRBD1. V gave up 2 bases and J gave up 5 bases; unmatched junction bases: 6. Germline V gene lookup returns CDR1 SGHRS and CDR2 YFSETQ. The CDR3 has 14 residues. The DNA of the CDR3 is TGCGCCAGCAGCTTATCCGTACAGGGGACTGAAGCTTTCTTT. This encodes CASSLSVQGTEAFF.

The rearrangement links TRBV6-1 to TRBJ2-1, with D unresolved. The CDR3 runs to 16 residues. Trimming removed 5 bases from V and 2 bases from J, with 16 bases in between. In germline, CDR1 is MNHNS, CDR2 SASEGT. CDR3 sequence (DNA): TGTGCCAGCAGTCCTATCCGGGCGTCTACCTACAATGAGCAGTTCTTC. Translation: CASSPIRASTYNEQFF.

The chain combines TRBV10-3 with TRBJ1-1; 9 positions match TRBD1. The trim removed 8 bases at V and 1 base at J, leaving 5 bases unmatched. The germline CDR1 and CDR2 sequences are ENHRY and SYGVKD. This CDR3 spans 14 amino acids. The CDR3 DNA follows: TGTGCCATCGCCGAGGGACAGGGGAACACTGAAGCTTTCTTT. As protein: CAIAEGQGNTEAFF.

In this sample, this clonotype turned up once. An end of the junction differs from the germline gene, which may be a read error. The V call is TRBV7-6, the J call TRBJ2-1; perhaps TRBD2 as D (5 bases). Germline V gene data show CDR1 as SGHVS and CDR2 as FNYEAQ. The CDR3 contains 14 residues. As DNA, the CDR3 is TGTGCCGGCAGCCTCCCAACTAGTGGGGATGAGCAGTTCTTC. Its translation is CAGSLPTSGDEQFF.

The chain joins TRBV7-8 to TRBJ2-2, with D possibly TRBD1 on 5 matching bases. The germline gives CDR1 SGHVS, CDR2 FQNEAQ. V was cut by 1 base and J by 1 base, with 13 bases left in between. The CDR3 is 17 amino acids. CDR3 bases: TGTGCCAGCAGCTTAGTAAAAGACAGAGTGAACACCGGGGAGCTGTTTTTT. Amino acids: CASSLVKDRVNTGELFF.

This clonotype was observed many times. CDR3 nucleotides: TGCAGTGCCCTGGGACAGTACTCCTACAATGAGCAGTTCTTC. This translates into CSALGQYSYNEQFF. The chain carries TRBV20-1 and TRBJ2-1; 7 positions match TRBD1. This CDR3 is built from 14 residues. V was pared by 6 bases and J by 0 bases, with 5 bases of the junction left unmatched. Per germline, CDR1 DFQATT and CDR2 SNEGSKA (reference sequence).

The J gene is TRBJ2-2, the V gene TRBV27; D remains unclear. Germline V gene data show CDR1 as MNHEY and CDR2 as SMNVEV (reference sequence). The CDR3 totals 15 residues. The V and J ends lost 2 bases and 8 bases respectively, with 15 bases between them. The CDR3 loop is CASSLEGPNAGELFF. The CDR3 DNA sequence: TGTGCCAGCAGTTTAGAAGGCCCGAATGCTGGGGAGCTGTTTTTT.

There are a few counts of this clonotype. V is TRBV20-1 and J is TRBJ1-1; D not certain. V gave up 1 base and J gave up 10 bases, with 16 bases separating them. Germline V gene lookup returns CDR1 DFQATT and CDR2 SNEGSKA (reference sequence). This CDR3 is built from 13 residues. The DNA for the CDR3 is TGCAGTGCTAGAGGTGAGCCTCCCGGCCGAGCTTTCTTT. Translating gives CSARGEPPGRAFF.

This sequence joins TRBV2 and TRBJ2-2; D is unclear. With 4 bases removed from V and 5 bases from J, the gap between germline ends came to 17 bases. The length of the CDR3 is 16 residues. CDR1 and CDR2 from the germline V gene are SNHLY and FYNNEI. The CDR3 nucleotides are TGTGCCAGCAGTGTGGACCTCCCACGCGGTACCGGGGAGCTGTTTTTT. Protein: CASSVDLPRGTGELFF.

This clonotype was observed many times. V is TRBV27 and J is TRBJ1-6; TRBD1 is a possible D gene (5 bases). From germline, CDR1 is MNHEY and CDR2 SMNVEV (reference sequence). CDR3 length: 17 amino acids. V shed 2 bases and J shed 10 bases, with 21 bases lying between them. The CDR3 nucleotides are TGTGCCAGCAGTTTAACTTGGGTTGACAGCCTCGGATCACCCCTCCACTTT. This translates into CASSLTWVDSLGSPLHF.

This clonotype was seen repeatedly, ten times or more. The V and J genes are TRBV7-9 and TRBJ1-4; TRBD1 agrees at 7 bases. This CDR3 spans 13 amino acids. From germline, CDR1 is SEHNR and CDR2 FQNEAQ (reference sequence). Trimming took 5 bases from V and 5 from J; bases not matched to a gene: 2. The DNA of the CDR3 is TGTGCCAGCAGCCCAGGGGGGAATGAAAAACTGTTTTTT. Translation gives CASSPGGNEKLFF.

V gene TRBV11-2 combines with J gene TRBJ2-6; perhaps TRBD2 as D (6 bases). The germline gives CDR1 SGHAT, CDR2 FQNNGV. CDR3 length: 18 residues. Trimming left V 2 bases short and J 1 base short, with 15 bases between. DNA for the CDR3: TGTGCCAGCAGCTTAAAGGGACTCAAAAATTCTGGGGCCAACGTCCTGACTTTC. Amino acid sequence: CASSLKGLKNSGANVLTF.

The chain couples TRBV11-2 to TRBJ2-3; D is unresolved. CDR3 length: 12 residues. CDR1 and CDR2 (germline): SGHAT, FQNNGV. V was cut by 7 bases and J by 1 base, with 6 bases left in between. The CDR3 sequence is CASNRGTDTQYF. In nucleotides, the CDR3 is TGTGCCAGCAATCGGGGCACAGATACGCAGTATTTT. Full variable domain (remainder filled in from reference TRBV11-2 and TRBJ2-3): EAGVAQSPRYKIIEKRQSVAFWCNPISGHATLYWYQQILGQGPKLLIQFQNNGVVDDSQLPKDRFSAERLKGVDSTLKIQPAKLEDSAVYLCASNRGTDTQYFGPGTRLTVL.

The J gene is TRBJ2-3, the V gene TRBV7-3; TRBD2 aligns across 7 bases. The CDR3 runs to 14 residues. Trimming cost V 4 bases and J 7 bases; bases outside gene matches: 8. Per germline, CDR1 SGHTA and CDR2 FQGTGA. The CDR3: CASSSWTSRHTQYF. The DNA for the CDR3 is TGTGCCAGCAGCTCATGGACTAGTAGGCATACGCAGTATTTT.

This clonotype appeared many times. The J gene is TRBJ2-2, the V gene TRBV10-3; D unresolved. The CDR3 runs to 15 residues. V was clipped by 0 bases and J by 7 bases, with 12 bases between them. CDR1 and CDR2 from the germline V gene are ENHRY and SYGVKD. Here the CDR3 DNA reads TGTGCCATCAGTGAGTCGTTGGCAGTCCTCGGGGAGCTGTTTTTT. This codes for CAISESLAVLGELFF.

The rearrangement uses TRBV12-3 or TRBV12-4 and TRBJ1-5, with D perhaps matching TRBD1 (6 bases). CDR3 size: 16 residues. V was clipped by 1 base and J by 2 bases, with 12 bases between them. The CDR3 nucleotides read TGTGCCAGCAGTTTAGTAGGGGGATCGGGCAATCAGCCCCAGCATTTT. It encodes CASSLVGGSGNQPQHF.

This chain connects TRBV29-1 to TRBJ2-7, with D possibly matching TRBD1 (6 bases). Trimming pared 6 bases from V and 5 bases from J, leaving 17 bases between. CDR1 is SQVTM and CDR2 is ANQGSEA in the germline V gene. The CDR3 is 13 amino acids. The CDR3, as DNA: TGCAGCGTACAGGGTGTCTTACGGGACGAGCAGTACTTC. Its protein product is CSVQGVLRDEQYF.

This clonotype was detected many times. V usage is TRBV6-5 and J usage is TRBJ2-1; no clear D gene. V dropped 2 bases and J dropped 8 bases, with 10 bases sitting between them. The CDR3 extends over 13 amino acids. Germline V lookup: CDR1 MNHEY, CDR2 SVGAGI. CDR3 amino acids: CASSYGQSDEQFF. The DNA for the CDR3 is TGTGCCAGCAGTTACGGGCAGTCCGATGAGCAGTTCTTC.